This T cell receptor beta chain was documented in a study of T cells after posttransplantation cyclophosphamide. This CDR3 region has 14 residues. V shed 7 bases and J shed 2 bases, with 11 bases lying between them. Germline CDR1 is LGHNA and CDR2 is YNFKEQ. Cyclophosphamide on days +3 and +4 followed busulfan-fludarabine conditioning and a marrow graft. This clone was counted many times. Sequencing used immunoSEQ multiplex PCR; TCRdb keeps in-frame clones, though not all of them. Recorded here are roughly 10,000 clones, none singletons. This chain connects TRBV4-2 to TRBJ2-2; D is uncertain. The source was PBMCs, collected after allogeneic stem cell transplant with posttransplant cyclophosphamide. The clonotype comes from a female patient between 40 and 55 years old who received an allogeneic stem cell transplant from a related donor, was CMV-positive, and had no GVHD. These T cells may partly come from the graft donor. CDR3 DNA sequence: TGTGCCAGCACCCTTATCTCCAACACCGGGGAGCTGTTTTTT. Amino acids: CASTLISNTGELFF.